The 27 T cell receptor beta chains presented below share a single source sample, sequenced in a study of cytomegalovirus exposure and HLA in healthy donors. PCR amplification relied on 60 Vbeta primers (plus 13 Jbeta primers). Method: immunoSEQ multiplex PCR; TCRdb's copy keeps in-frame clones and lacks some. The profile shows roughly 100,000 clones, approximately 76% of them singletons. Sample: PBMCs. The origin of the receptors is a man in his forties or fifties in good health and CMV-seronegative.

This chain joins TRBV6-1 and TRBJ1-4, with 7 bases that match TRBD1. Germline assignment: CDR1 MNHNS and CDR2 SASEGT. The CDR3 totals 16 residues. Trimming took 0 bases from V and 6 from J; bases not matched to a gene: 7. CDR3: CASSEAGGRGDEKLFF. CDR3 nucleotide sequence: TGTGCCAGCAGTGAAGCAGGGGGCAGGGGTGATGAAAAACTGTTTTTT.

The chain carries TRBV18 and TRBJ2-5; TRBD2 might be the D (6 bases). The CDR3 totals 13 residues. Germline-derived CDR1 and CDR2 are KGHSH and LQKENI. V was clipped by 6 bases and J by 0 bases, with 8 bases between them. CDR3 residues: CASSQRDQETQYF. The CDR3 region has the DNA TGTGCCAGCTCGCAGCGGGACCAAGAGACCCAGTACTTC.

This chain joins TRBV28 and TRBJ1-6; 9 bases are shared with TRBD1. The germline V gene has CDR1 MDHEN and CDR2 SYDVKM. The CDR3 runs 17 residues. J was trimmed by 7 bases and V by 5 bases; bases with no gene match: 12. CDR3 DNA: TGTGCCAGCAGTAATTTCCGGGACAGGGACCCAAATTCACCCCTCCACTTT. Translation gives CASSNFRDRDPNSPLHF. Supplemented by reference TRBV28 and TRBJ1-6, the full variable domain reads DVKVTQSSRYLVKRTGEKVFLECVQDMDHENMFWYRQDPGLGLRLIYFSYDVKMKEKGDIPEGYSVSREKKERFSLILESASTNQTSMYLCASSNFRDRDPNSPLHFGNGTRLTVT.

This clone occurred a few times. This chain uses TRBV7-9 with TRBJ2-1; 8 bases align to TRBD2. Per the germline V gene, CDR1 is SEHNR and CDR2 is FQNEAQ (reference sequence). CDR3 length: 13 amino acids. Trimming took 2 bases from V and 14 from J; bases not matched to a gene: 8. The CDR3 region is CASSLSASGPKFF. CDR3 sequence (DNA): TGTGCCAGCAGCTTATCGGCTAGCGGGCCCAAGTTCTTC.

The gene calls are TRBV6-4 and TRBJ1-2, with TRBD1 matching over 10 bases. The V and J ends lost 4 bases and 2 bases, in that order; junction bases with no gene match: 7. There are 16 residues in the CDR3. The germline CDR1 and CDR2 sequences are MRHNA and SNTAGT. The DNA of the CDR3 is TGTGCCAGCAGTGCCCATAGGGGACAGGGGAACTATGGCTACACCTTC. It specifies CASSAHRGQGNYGYTF.

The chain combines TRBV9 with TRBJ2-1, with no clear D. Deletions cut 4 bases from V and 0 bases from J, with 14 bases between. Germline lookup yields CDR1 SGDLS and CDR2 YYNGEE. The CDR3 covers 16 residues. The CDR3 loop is CASSPRHDNSYNEQFF. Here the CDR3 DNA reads TGTGCCAGCAGCCCCCGACACGACAACTCCTACAATGAGCAGTTCTTC. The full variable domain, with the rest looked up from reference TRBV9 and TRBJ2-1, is DSGVTQTPKHLITATGQRVTLRCSPRSGDLSVYWYQQSLDQGLQFLIQYYNGEERAKGNILERFSAQQFPDLHSELNLSSLELGDSALYFCASSPRHDNSYNEQFFGPGTRLTVL.

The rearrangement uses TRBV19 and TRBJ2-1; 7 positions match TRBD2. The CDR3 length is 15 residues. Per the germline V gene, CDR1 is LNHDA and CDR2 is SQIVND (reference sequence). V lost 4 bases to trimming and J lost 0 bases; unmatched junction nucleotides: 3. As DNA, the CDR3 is TGTGCCAGTAGTAGGGGCGGGAGCTCCTACAATGAGCAGTTCTTC. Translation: CASSRGGSSYNEQFF.

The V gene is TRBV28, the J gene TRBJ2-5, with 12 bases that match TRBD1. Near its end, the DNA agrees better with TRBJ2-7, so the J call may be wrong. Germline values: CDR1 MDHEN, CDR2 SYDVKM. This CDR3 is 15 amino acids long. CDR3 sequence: CASRGTGGISYEQYF. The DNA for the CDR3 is TGTGCCAGCCGCGGGACAGGGGGCATCTCCTACGAGCAGTACTTC.

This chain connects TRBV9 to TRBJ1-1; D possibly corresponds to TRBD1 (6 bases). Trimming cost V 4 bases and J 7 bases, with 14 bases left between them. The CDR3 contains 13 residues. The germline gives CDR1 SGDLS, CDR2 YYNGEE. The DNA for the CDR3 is TGTGCCAGCAGCATAACAGGGTACGATGAAGCTTTCTTT. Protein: CASSITGYDEAFF.

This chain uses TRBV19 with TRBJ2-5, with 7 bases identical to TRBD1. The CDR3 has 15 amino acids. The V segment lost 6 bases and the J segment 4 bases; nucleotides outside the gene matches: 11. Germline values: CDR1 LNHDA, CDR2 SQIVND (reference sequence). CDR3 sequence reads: CASRERGRIGETQYF. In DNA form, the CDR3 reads TGTGCCAGTAGGGAGAGGGGGCGCATCGGAGAGACCCAGTACTTC.

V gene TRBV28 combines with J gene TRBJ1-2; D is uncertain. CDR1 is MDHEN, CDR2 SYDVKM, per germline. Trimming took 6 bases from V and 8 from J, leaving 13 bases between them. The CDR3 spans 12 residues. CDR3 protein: CASRIPFGGYTF. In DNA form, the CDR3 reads TGTGCCAGCAGAATTCCGTTTGGCGGCTACACCTTC.

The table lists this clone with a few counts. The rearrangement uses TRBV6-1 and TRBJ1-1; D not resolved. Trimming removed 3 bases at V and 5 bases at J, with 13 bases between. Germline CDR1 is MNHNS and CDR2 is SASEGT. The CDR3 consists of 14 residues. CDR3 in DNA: TGTGCCAGCAGTGAGGAGGCGCTTAGGACTGAAGCTTTCTTT. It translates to CASSEEALRTEAFF.

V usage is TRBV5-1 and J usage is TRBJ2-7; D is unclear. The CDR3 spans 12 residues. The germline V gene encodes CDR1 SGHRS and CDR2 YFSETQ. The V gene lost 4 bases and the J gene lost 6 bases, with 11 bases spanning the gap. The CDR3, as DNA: TGCGCCAGCAGCCTGACCGCGGCCGAGCAGTACTTC. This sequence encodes CASSLTAAEQYF.

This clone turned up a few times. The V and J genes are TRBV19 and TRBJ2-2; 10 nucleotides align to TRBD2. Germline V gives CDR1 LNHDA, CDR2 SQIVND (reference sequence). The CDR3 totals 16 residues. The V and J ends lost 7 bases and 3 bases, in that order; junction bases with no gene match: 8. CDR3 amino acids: CASTSGSGWDTGELFF. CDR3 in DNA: TGTGCCAGTACTAGCGGGAGCGGGTGGGACACCGGGGAGCTGTTTTTT.

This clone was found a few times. The CDR3 loop is CASSQDTGGSYNEQFF. CDR3 nucleotides: TGTGCCAGCAGCCAAGATACGGGGGGGTCCTACAATGAGCAGTTCTTC. The rearrangement uses TRBV5-6 and TRBJ2-1; 8 bases fit TRBD2. The CDR3 has 16 amino acids. After removal of 4 bases from V and 1 base from J, the junction contained 7 bases not matched to a gene. Germline CDR1 reads SGHDT; CDR2 reads YYEEEE.

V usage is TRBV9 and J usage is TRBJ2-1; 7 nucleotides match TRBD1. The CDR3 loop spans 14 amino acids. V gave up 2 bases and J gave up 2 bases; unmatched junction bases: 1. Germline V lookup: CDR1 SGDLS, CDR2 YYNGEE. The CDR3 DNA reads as TGTGCCAGCAGCGTTCAGGGGGCCTACAATGAGCAGTTCTTC. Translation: CASSVQGAYNEQFF.

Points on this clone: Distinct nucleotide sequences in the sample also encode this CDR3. In DNA, the CDR3 is TGCGCCAGCCATAGAGGACAGGGGTTCGCTGAAGCTTTCTTT. It yields the protein CASHRGQGFAEAFF. The rearrangement uses TRBV4-1 and TRBJ1-1, with 9 bases lining up with TRBD1. V lost 8 bases to trimming and J lost 6 bases; unmatched junction nucleotides: 10. The CDR3 covers 14 residues. Germline CDR1 MGHRA, CDR2 YSYEKL.

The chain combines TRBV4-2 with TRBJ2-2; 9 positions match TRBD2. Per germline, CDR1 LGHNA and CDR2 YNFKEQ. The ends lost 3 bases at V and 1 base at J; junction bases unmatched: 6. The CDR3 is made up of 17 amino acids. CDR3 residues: CASSHDRLAVNTGELFF. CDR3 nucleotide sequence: TGTGCCAGCAGCCATGACAGACTAGCGGTGAACACCGGGGAGCTGTTTTTT.

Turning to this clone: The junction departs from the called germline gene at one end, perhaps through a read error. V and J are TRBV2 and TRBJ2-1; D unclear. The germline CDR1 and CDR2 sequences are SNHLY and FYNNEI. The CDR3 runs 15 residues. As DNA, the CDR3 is TGTGCCAGCAGCGAAGACCGTAGCTCCTACAATGAGCAGTTCTTC. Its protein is CASSEDRSSYNEQFF.

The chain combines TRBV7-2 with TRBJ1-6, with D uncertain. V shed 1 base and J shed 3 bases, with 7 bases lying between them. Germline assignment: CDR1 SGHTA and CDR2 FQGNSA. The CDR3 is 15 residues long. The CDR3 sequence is CASSLVDNYNSPLHF. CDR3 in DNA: TGTGCCAGCAGCTTAGTAGACAACTATAATTCACCCCTCCACTTT. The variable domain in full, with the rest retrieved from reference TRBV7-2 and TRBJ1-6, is GAGVSQSPSNKVTEKGKDVELRCDPISGHTALYWYRQSLGQGLEFLIYFQGNSAPDKSGLPSDRFSAERTGGSVSTLTIQRTQQEDSAVYLCASSLVDNYNSPLHFGNGTRLTVT.

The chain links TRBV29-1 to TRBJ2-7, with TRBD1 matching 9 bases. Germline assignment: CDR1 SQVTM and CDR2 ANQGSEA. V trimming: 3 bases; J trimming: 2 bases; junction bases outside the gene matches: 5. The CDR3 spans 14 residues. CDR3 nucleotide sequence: TGCAGCGTTGAGGGGACAGGGAAACCCTACGAGCAGTACTTC. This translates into CSVEGTGKPYEQYF.

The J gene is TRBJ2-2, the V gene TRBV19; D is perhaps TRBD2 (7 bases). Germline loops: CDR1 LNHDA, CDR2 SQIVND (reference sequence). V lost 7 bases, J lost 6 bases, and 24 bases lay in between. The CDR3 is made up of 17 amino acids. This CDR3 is CASMKNEGGLSPGELFF. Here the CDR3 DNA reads TGTGCCAGTATGAAGAACGAGGGGGGGCTATCCCCCGGGGAGCTGTTTTTT.

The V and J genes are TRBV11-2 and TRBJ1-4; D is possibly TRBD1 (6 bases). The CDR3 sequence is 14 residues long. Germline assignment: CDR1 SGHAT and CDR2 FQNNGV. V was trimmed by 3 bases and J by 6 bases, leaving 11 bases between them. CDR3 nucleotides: TGTGCCAGCAGCTTCGGGGGGCAGCATGAAAAACTGTTTTTT. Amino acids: CASSFGGQHEKLFF.

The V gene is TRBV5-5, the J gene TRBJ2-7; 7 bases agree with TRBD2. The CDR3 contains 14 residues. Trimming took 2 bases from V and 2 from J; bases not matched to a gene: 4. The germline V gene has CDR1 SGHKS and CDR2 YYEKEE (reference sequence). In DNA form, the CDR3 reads TGTGCCAGCAGCTTATCCGGGACTACCTACGAGCAGTACTTC. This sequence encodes CASSLSGTTYEQYF.

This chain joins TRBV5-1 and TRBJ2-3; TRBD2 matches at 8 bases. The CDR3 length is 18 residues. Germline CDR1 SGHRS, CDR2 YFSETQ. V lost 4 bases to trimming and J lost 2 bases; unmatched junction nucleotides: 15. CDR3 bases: TGCGCCAGCAGCCCCGGGACGGTAGGAGCGGGAGACACAGATACGCAGTATTTT. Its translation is CASSPGTVGAGDTDTQYF.

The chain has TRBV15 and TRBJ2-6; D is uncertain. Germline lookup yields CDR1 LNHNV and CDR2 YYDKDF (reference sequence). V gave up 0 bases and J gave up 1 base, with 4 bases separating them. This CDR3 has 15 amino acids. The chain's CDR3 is CATSRDRSGANVLTF. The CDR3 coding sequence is TGTGCCACCAGCAGAGATAGATCTGGGGCCAACGTCCTGACTTTC.

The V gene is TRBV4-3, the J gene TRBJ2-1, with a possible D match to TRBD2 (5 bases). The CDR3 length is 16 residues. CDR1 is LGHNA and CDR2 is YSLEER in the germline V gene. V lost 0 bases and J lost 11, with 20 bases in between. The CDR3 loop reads CASSQDLRARGSQQFF. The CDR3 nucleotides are TGCGCCAGCAGCCAAGATCTGCGGGCCAGAGGGAGTCAGCAGTTCTTC.